The T cell receptor beta chain under discussion was sequenced for a study of CD4 and CD8 cells across lung adenocarcinoma regions (dated by TCRdb to between 2018 and 2020). Some background on the complete study: Intratumor heterogeneity of the T cell receptor repertoire was examined by comparing tumor centers with tumor margins.

Patients with localized lung adenocarcinoma, a subtype of non-small cell lung cancer, were used as donors. These samples came from the margins of localized lung adenocarcinomas. For TCR repertoire analysis, CD4+ T cells taken from tumor tissue were profiled apart from CD8+ T cells. The CDR3 measures 14 amino acids from cysteine to phenylalanine. Here the CDR3 DNA is all that survives: 42 bases in frame from base 1. At the junction V is shortened by 3 bases and J by 2 bases, with 8 bases in between. Taken from the germline V gene (reference sequence), the CDR1 and CDR2 loops are MNHEY and SMNVEV. The protocol used for the library was PCR. The data were produced on a HiSeq X Ten. The raw public reads went through TCRdb reprocessing: fastp at Q25, MiXCR clone calling, in-frame beta chains kept. Entries that share a CDR3 protein sequence are merged under the most common genes and DNA. Counted in this sample were some 3,700 distinct CDR3 sequences; around 54% of them appeared once. The leading ten clones occupy 20% to 30% of the sample.

With respect to this clonotype: The antigen this receptor binds is unknown. No base quality information exists; no much larger clone differs at one position.

The TCR sequence derives from a female donor with lung adenocarcinoma. The CD4 and CD8 labels of this study may be unreliable. The specimen was CD4+ T cells from the margin of a lung tumor. The cell subset or site label on this specimen signifies: tumor margin region. The chain couples TRBV27 to TRBJ2-4, with the D gene call left open. The bases read TGTGCCAGCAGTTTCGGTGGGTCCAAAAACATTCAGTACTTC. It encodes CASSFGGSKNIQYF.